The 14 T cell receptor beta chains below were found in one sample sequenced in a study of T cells in Graves' hyperthyroidism and ophthalmopathy. Amplification of TCR beta CDR3 regions used RNA as the template. First-round RT-PCR of the TCR CDR3 relied on the HTBI primer set. From the multiplex PCR reads, TCRdb called clonotypes with MiXCR, one entry per CDR3 protein. This sample yields fewer than 450,000 distinct CDR3 sequences, of which approximately 16% are seen a single time; roughly a fifth belongs to the top ten. The sequencing input was blood. The receptors originated from a woman between 55 and 75 years old with Graves' ophthalmopathy.

The count of this clonotype is one. The chain employs TRBV27 and TRBJ2-7; D ambiguous. The V gene's germline CDR1 is MNHEY and CDR2 SMNVEV (reference sequence). This CDR3 contains 11 residues. Trimming took 8 bases from V and 5 from J, leaving 10 bases between them. The chain's CDR3 is CASGLFHEQYF. CDR3 DNA: TGTGCCAGCGGGCTGTTCCACGAGCAGTACTTC.

This clonotype occurred many times. The chain is built from TRBV5-1 and TRBJ2-2; no firm D call. V was shortened by 4 bases and J by 7 bases, with 11 bases between the two germline ends. The CDR3 runs 13 residues. The V gene's germline CDR1 is SGHRS and CDR2 YFSETQ. CDR3 residues: CASSPLLNGELFF. Here the CDR3 DNA reads TGCGCCAGCAGCCCACTACTTAACGGGGAGCTGTTTTTT.

This clonotype was counted only a few times. The rearrangement links TRBV4-1 to TRBJ2-7, with D possibly matching TRBD2 (7 bases). The germline V gene has CDR1 MGHRA and CDR2 YSYEKL. The V end lost 5 bases, the J end lost 0 bases, and 14 bases lay between the germline ends. CDR3 length: 15 residues. The CDR3 reads CASSRGGPPSYEQYF. DNA of the CDR3: TGCGCCAGCAGCAGGGGGGGACCCCCCTCCTACGAGCAGTACTTC.

This clonotype occurred many times. V usage is TRBV7-9 and J usage is TRBJ2-3; 10 nucleotides agree with TRBD2. V lost 8 bases to trimming and J lost 2 bases; unmatched junction nucleotides: 10. The CDR3 is made up of 16 amino acids. Germline values: CDR1 SEHNR, CDR2 FQNEAQ (reference sequence). CDR3 region: CASSRYSGRFTDTQYF. CDR3 bases: TGTGCCAGCTCCCGATATAGCGGGAGGTTCACAGATACGCAGTATTTT.

In this sample, this clonotype turned up many times. The chain joins TRBV5-1 to TRBJ1-2; the D is unclear. The CDR3 is made up of 15 amino acids. V was shortened by 3 bases and J by 8 bases, with 20 bases between the two germline ends. CDR1 and CDR2 from the germline V gene are SGHRS and YFSETQ. The CDR3 protein is CASSSSSEHPQGYTF. In DNA, the CDR3 is TGCGCCAGCAGCTCCTCCAGCGAACACCCTCAAGGCTACACCTTC.

The V and J genes are TRBV10-2 and TRBJ2-1, with D tentatively TRBD1 (5 bases). V lost 6 bases and J 3 bases, leaving 9 bases between the germline ends. Germline CDR1 reads WSHSY; CDR2 reads SAAADI. CDR3 length equals 13 residues. CDR3 protein: CASRLDNYNEQFF. The CDR3 DNA reads as TGCGCCAGCAGACTGGACAACTACAATGAGCAGTTCTTC.

A few counts support this clonotype. This sequence joins TRBV28 and TRBJ2-2; TRBD1 aligns across 9 bases. Trimming removed 6 bases from V and 7 bases from J; junction bases left unmatched: 6. The CDR3 extends over 14 amino acids. Germline V gene lookup returns CDR1 MDHEN and CDR2 SYDVKM. CDR3 bases: TGTGCCAGCAGGGAACAGGGGGCTGGCGGGGAGCTGTTTTTT. It is translated as CASREQGAGGELFF.

The J gene is TRBJ2-5, the V gene TRBV5-5; D may correspond to TRBD1 or TRBD2 (5 bases each). Trimming shortened V by 4 bases and J by 4 bases, and 14 bases separated the two germline ends. From germline, CDR1 is SGHKS and CDR2 YYEKEE (reference sequence). CDR3 length: 14 amino acids. The DNA for the CDR3 is TGTGCCAGCAGCCCAGGGCACCGGGGAGAGACCCAGTACTTC. Protein: CASSPGHRGETQYF.

This clonotype was counted ten times or more. DNA for the CDR3: TGTGCCAGCAATTCAGAGGGAGGGCCTGAGCAGTTCTTC. It specifies CASNSEGGPEQFF. The V call is TRBV12-3 or TRBV12-4, the J call TRBJ2-1; 7 nucleotides align to TRBD2. This CDR3 comprises 13 residues. With 7 bases clipped from V and 9 bases from J, the junction kept 9 bases outside the gene matches.

The rearrangement uses TRBV6-5 and TRBJ2-1; the D gene is possibly TRBD1 (5 bases). This CDR3 comprises 15 residues. The V and J ends lost 2 bases and 0 bases respectively, with 8 bases between them. Germline V lookup: CDR1 MNHEY, CDR2 SVGAGI. As DNA, the CDR3 is TGTGCCAGCAGTTACGTTGACAGCTCCTACAATGAGCAGTTCTTC. It encodes CASSYVDSSYNEQFF.

The chain couples TRBV7-2 to TRBJ2-2; 8 bases are shared with TRBD2. The germline CDR1 and CDR2 sequences are SGHTA and FQGNSA. The CDR3 extends over 17 amino acids. With V trimmed by 5 bases and J by 1 base, 9 bases remained unmatched. This CDR3 reads CASSRSEGLGNTGELFF. CDR3 nucleotide sequence: TGTGCCAGCAGCCGATCGGAGGGACTAGGGAACACCGGGGAGCTGTTTTTT.

As DNA, the CDR3 is TGCAGTGCTAGAGAGACAGGGACCCGATACGAGCAGTACTTC. Protein product: CSARETGTRYEQYF. The chain couples TRBV20-1 to TRBJ2-7; 7 bases fit TRBD1. Trimming at V came to 0 bases and at J to 4 bases, leaving 6 bases not matched to a gene. This CDR3 contains 14 residues. In germline, CDR1 is DFQATT, CDR2 SNEGSKA (reference sequence).

This clonotype was detected ten times or more. The chain joins TRBV9 to TRBJ2-5; D unclear. V was cut by 0 bases and J by 2 bases, with 14 bases left in between. The CDR3 runs 16 residues. The germline gives CDR1 SGDLS, CDR2 YYNGEE. The CDR3 protein is CASSVAVLAVQETQYF. CDR3 nucleotide sequence: TGTGCCAGCAGCGTAGCGGTTCTTGCGGTACAAGAGACCCAGTACTTC.

CDR3 nucleotide sequence: TGTGCCAGCAGCTTACTGGCGGGACTAGCGGGGAACTACGAGCAGTACTTC. Protein product: CASSLLAGLAGNYEQYF. The V and J genes are TRBV11-2 and TRBJ2-7, with TRBD2 matching 13 bases. Per the germline V gene, CDR1 is SGHAT and CDR2 is FQNNGV. The ends lost 2 bases at V and 3 bases at J; junction bases unmatched: 7. The CDR3 length is 17 residues.